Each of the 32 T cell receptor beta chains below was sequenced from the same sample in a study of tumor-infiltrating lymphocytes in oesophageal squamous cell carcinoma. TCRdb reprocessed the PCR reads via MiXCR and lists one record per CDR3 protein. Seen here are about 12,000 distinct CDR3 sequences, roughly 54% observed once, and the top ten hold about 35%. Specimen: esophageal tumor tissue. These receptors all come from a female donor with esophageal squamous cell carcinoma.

The CDR3 is CASSSVGRGVYEQYF. In DNA form, the CDR3 reads TGTGCCAGCAGCTCCGTGGGGAGGGGGGTCTACGAGCAGTACTTC. The rearrangement uses TRBV7-6 and TRBJ2-1; maybe TRBD2 (7 bases). TRBJ2-7 explains the end of the DNA better; the J call may be wrong. The V gene's germline CDR1 is SGHVS and CDR2 FNYEAQ. The CDR3 covers 15 residues.

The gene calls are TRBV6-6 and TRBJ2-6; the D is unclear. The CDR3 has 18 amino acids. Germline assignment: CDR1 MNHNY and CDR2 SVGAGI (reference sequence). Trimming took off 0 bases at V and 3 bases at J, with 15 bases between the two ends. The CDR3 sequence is CASSYSWFIVFGANVLTF. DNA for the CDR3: TGTGCCAGCAGTTACTCGTGGTTCATAGTTTTTGGGGCCAACGTCCTGACTTTC.

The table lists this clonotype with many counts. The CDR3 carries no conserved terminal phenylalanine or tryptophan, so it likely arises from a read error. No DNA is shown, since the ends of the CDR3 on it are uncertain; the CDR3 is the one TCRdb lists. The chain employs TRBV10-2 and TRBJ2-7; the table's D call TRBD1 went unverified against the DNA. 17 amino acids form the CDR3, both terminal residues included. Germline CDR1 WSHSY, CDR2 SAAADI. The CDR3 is CASKKQGARGYGYTFGS.

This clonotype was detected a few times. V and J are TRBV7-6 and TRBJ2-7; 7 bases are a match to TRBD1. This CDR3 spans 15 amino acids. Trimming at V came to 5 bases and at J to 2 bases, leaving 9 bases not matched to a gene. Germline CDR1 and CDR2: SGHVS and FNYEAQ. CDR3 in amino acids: CASSPGQEAPYEQYF. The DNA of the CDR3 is TGTGCCAGCAGCCCCGGACAGGAGGCCCCCTACGAGCAGTACTTC.

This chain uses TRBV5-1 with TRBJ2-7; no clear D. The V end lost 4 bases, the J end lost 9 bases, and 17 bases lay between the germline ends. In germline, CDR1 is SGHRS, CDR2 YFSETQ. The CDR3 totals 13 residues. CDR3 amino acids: CASSRASTDTQYF. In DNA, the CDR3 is TGCGCCAGCAGCAGGGCTTCCACAGATACGCAGTACTTC.

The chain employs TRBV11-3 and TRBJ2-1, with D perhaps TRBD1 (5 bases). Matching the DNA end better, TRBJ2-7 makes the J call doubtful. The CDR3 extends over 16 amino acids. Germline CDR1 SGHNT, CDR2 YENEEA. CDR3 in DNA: TGTGCCAGCAGCCGACAGATCCAAGTCTCTTTCTACGAGCAGTACTTC. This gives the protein CASSRQIQVSFYEQYF.

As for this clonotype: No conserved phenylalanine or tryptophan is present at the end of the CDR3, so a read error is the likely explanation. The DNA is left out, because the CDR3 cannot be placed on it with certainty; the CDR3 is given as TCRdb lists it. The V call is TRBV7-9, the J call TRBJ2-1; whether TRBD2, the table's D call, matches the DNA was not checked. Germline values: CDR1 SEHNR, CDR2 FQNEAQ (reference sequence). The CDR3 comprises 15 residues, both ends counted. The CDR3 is CASSLAGSYGYTFGS.

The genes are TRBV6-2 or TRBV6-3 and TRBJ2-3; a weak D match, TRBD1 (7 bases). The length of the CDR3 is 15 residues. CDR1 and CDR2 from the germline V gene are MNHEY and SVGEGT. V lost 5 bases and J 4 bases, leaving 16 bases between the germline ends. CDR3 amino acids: CASSKGGQVADTQYF. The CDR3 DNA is TGTGCCAGCAGTAAGGGAGGACAGGTCGCAGATACGCAGTATTTT.

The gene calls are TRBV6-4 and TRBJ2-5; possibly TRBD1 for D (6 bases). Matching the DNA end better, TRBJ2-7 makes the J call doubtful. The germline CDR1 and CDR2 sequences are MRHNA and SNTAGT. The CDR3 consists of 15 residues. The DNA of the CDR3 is TGTGCCAGCAGTTACACGGCCCTCAGGGGTAGCGAGCAGTACTTC. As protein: CASSYTALRGSEQYF.

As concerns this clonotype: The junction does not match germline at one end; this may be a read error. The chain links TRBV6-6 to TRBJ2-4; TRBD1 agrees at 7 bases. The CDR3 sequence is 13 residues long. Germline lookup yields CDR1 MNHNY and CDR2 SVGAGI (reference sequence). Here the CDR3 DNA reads TGTGCCAGCAGGGCGACAGGGCTGGATGAAGCTTTCTTC. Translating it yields CASRATGLDEAFF.

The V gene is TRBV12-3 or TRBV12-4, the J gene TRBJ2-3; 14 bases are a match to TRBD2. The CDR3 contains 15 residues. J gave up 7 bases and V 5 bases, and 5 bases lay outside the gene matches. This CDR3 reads CASSQTSGGANTQYF. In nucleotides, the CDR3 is TGTGCCAGCAGTCAGACTAGCGGGGGGGCTAATACGCAGTATTTT.

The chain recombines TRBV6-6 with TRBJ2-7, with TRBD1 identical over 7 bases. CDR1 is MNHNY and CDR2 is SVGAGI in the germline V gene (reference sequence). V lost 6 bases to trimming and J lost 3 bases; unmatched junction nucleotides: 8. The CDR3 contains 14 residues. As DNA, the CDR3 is TGTGCCAGCAGAGAGACAGGGTTGGTCTACGAGCAGTACTTC. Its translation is CASRETGLVYEQYF.

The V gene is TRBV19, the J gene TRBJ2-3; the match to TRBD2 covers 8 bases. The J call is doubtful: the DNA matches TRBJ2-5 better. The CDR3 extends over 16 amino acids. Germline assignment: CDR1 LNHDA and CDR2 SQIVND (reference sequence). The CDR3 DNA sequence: TGTGCCAGTAATGATCCGGGACTAGGCCCCGGGGAGACCCAGTACTTC. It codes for CASNDPGLGPGETQYF.

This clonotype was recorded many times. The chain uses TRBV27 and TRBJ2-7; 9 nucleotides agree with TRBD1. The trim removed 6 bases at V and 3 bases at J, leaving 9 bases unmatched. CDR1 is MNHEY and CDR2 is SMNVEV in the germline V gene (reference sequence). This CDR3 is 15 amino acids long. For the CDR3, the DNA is TGTGCCAGCAGGTTACGGGACAGGGCGAACTACGAGCAGTACTTC. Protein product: CASRLRDRANYEQYF.

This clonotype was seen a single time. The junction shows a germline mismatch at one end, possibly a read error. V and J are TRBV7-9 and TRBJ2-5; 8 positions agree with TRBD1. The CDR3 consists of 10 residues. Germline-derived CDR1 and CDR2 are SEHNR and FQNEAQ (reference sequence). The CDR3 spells CGTGGKTQYF. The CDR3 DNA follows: TGCGGGACAGGCGGGAAGACCCAGTACTTC. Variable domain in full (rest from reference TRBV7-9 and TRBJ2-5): DTGVSQNPRHKITKRGQNVTFRCDPISEHNRLYWYRQTLGQGPEFLTYFQNEAQLEKSRLLSDRFSAERPKGSFSTLEIQRTEQGDSAMYLCGTGGKTQYFGPGTRLLVL.

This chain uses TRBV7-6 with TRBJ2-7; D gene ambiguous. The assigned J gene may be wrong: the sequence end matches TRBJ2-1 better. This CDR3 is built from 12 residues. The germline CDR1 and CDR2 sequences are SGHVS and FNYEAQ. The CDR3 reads CASSLEIGEQFF. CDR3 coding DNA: TGTGCCAGCAGTCTAGAGATAGGTGAGCAGTTCTTC.

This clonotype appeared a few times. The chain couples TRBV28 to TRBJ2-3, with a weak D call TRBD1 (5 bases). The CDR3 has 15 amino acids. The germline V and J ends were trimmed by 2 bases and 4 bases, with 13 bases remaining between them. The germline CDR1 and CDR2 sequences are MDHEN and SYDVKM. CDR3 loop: CASSLQGSVSDTQYF. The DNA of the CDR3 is TGTGCCAGCAGTTTACAGGGATCCGTCTCAGATACGCAGTATTTT.

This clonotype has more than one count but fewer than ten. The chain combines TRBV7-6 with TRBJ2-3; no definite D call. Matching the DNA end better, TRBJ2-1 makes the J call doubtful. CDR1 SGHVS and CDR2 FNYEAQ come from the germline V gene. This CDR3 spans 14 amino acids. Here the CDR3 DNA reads TGTGCCAGCAGCTTAGCGGGTGTCTACAATGAGCAGTTCTTC. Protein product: CASSLAGVYNEQFF.

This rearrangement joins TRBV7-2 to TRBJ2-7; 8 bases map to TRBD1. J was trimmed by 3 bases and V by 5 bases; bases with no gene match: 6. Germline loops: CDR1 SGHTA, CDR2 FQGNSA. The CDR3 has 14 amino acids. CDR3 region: CASSPWTGSYEQYF. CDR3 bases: TGTGCCAGCAGCCCCTGGACAGGGAGCTACGAGCAGTACTTC.

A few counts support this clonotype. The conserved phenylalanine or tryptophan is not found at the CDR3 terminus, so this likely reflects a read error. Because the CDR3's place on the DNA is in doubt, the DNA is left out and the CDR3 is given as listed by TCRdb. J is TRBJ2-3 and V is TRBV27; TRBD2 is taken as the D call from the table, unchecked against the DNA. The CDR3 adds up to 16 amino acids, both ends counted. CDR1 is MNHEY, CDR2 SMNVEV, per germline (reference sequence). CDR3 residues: CASSLLAGKNIQYFGP.

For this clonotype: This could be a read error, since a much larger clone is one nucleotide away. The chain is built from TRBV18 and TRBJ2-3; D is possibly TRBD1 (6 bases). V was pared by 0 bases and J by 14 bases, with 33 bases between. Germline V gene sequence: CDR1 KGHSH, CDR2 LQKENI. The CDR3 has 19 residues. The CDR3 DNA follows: TGTGCCAGCTCACCACCGGACAGACCATCAGTTTCGAACACCGGGGAGCTGTATTTT. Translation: CASSPPDRPSVSNTGELYF.

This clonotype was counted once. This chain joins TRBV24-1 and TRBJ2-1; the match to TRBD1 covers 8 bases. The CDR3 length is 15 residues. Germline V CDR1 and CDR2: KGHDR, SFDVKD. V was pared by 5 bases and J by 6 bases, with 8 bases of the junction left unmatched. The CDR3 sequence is CATSVGGQARNEQFF. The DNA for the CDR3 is TGTGCCACCAGTGTGGGGGGACAGGCCCGCAATGAGCAGTTCTTC.

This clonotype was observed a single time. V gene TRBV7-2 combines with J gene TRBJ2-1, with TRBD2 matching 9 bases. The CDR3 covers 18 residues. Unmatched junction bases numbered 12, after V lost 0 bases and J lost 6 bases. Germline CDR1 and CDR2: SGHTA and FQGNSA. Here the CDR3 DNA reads TGTGCCAGCAGCTTAGCGAGTACCGCCGGGACTAGCCCCAATGAGCAGTTCTTC. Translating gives CASSLASTAGTSPNEQFF. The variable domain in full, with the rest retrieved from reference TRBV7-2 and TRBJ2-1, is GAGVSQSPSNKVTEKGKDVELRCDPISGHTALYWYRQSLGQGLEFLIYFQGNSAPDKSGLPSDRFSAERTGGSVSTLTIQRTQQEDSAVYLCASSLASTAGTSPNEQFFGPGTRLTVL.

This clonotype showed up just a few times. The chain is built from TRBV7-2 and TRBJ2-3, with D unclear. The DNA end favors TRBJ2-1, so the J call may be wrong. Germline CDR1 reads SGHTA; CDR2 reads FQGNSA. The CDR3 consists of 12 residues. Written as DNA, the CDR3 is TGTGCCAGCAGCTTAAATCAAGGTGAGCAGTTCTTC. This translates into CASSLNQGEQFF.

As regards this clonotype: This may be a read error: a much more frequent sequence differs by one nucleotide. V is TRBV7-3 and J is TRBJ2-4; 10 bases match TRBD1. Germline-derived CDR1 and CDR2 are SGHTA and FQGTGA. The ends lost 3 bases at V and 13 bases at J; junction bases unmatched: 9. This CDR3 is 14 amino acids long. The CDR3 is CASSLGQGPHEQYF. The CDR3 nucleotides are TGTGCCAGCAGCTTGGGACAGGGGCCCCATGAGCAGTACTTC.

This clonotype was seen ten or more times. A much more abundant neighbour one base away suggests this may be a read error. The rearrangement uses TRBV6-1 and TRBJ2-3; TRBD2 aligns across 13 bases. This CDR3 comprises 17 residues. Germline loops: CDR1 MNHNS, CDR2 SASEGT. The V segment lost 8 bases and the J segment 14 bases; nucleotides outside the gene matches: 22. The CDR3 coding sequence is TGTGCCAGCTCCGGGACTAGCGGGACCTCGAACACCGGGGAGCTGTATTTT. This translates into CASSGTSGTSNTGELYF.

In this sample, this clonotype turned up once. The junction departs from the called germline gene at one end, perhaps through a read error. The CDR3 sequence: CASSSTNSIQPQHF. The CDR3 DNA is TGTGCCAGCAGTTCCACGAATAGCATTCAGCCCCAGCATTTT. This sequence joins TRBV6-1 and TRBJ1-5; no reliable D call. The germline V gene encodes CDR1 MNHNS and CDR2 SASEGT. The CDR3 extends over 14 amino acids.

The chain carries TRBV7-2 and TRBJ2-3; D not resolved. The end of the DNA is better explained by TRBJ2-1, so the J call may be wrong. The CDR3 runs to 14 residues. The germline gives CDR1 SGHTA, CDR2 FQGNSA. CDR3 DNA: TGTGCCAGCAGCGTGACCCCAGGATGTGTGACCCAGTTCTTC. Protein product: CASSVTPGCVTQFF.

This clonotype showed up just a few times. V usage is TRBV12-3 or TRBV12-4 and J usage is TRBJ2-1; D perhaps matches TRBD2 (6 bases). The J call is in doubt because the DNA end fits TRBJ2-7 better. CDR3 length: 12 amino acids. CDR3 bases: TGTGCCAGCAGTCCCCTGGGGGGAGAGCAGTACTTC. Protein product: CASSPLGGEQYF.

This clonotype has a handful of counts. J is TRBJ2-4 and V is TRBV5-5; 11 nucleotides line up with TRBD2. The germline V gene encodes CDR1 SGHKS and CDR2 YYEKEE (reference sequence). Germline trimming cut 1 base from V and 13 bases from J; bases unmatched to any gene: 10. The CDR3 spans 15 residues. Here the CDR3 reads CASSLRLAGGNEQYF. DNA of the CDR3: TGTGCCAGCAGCTTGCGGCTAGCGGGGGGTAATGAGCAGTACTTC.

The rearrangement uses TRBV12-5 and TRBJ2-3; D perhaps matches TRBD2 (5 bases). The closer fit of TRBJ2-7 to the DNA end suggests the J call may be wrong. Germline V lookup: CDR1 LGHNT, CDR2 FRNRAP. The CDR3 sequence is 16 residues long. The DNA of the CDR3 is TGTGCTAGTGGCCCTGGGAGTAGCCGGGGATACAATGAGCAGTACTTC. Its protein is CASGPGSSRGYNEQYF.

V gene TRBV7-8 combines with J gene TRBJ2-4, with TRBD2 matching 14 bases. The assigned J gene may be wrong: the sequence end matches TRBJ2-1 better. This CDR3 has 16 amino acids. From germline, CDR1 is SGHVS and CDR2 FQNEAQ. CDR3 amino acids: CASRSPGLAGDNEQFF. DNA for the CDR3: TGTGCCAGCAGGTCACCGGGACTAGCGGGAGACAATGAGCAGTTCTTC.